These 27 T cell receptor beta chains came from one sample sequenced in a study of cytomegalovirus exposure and HLA in healthy donors. PCR was performed using 60 Vbeta and 13 Jbeta primers. TCRdb keeps only in-frame clones here, not all; method: immunoSEQ multiplex PCR. Here the sample spans fewer than 200,000 clones, 68% being singletons. Input material: PBMCs. The receptors were gathered from a man aged 50 to 60 in good health and CMV-seronegative.

V and J are TRBV28 and TRBJ1-6; D call uncertain. This CDR3 has 14 amino acids. CDR1 and CDR2 (germline): MDHEN, SYDVKM. Trimming removed 3 bases at V and 1 base at J, with 4 bases between. CDR3 sequence: CASSLSSYNSPLHF. The CDR3 coding sequence is TGTGCCAGCAGTTTGAGTTCCTATAATTCACCCCTCCACTTT. The entire variable domain, with the rest obtained from reference TRBV28 and TRBJ1-6, is as follows: DVKVTQSSRYLVKRTGEKVFLECVQDMDHENMFWYRQDPGLGLRLIYFSYDVKMKEKGDIPEGYSVSREKKERFSLILESASTNQTSMYLCASSLSSYNSPLHFGNGTRLTVT.

The chain employs TRBV7-2 and TRBJ2-5; TRBD2 matches at 11 bases. This CDR3 has 14 amino acids. Germline CDR1 is SGHTA and CDR2 is FQGNSA. The ends lost 3 bases at V and 4 bases at J; junction bases unmatched: 1. The CDR3 region is CASSFGLAGETQYF. The CDR3 DNA reads TGTGCCAGCAGCTTCGGACTAGCGGGAGAGACCCAGTACTTC.

This chain's CDR3 is CASSLDGGRNEQYF. Written as DNA, the CDR3 is TGTGCCAGCAGCTTAGACGGAGGGAGGAACGAGCAGTACTTC. The J gene is TRBJ2-7, the V gene TRBV7-9; a possible D gene is TRBD2 (6 bases). With 1 base removed from V and 5 bases from J, the gap between germline ends came to 12 bases. Germline CDR1 reads SEHNR; CDR2 reads FQNEAQ (reference sequence). The CDR3 contains 14 residues.

This chain uses TRBV28 with TRBJ1-1; D is possibly TRBD1 (5 bases). Germline V gives CDR1 MDHEN, CDR2 SYDVKM. The CDR3 length is 16 residues. Trimming took off 10 bases at V and 0 bases at J, with 21 bases between the two ends. In DNA form, the CDR3 reads TGTGCCATCGCCCGACCTGGGGGGGGAATGAACACTGAAGCTTTCTTT. It specifies CAIARPGGGMNTEAFF.

This clone was counted between two and nine times. The chain couples TRBV7-2 to TRBJ2-2; 7 bases are a match to TRBD1. This CDR3 contains 17 residues. Trimming cost V 5 bases and J 2 bases; bases outside gene matches: 11. Germline loops: CDR1 SGHTA, CDR2 FQGNSA. The CDR3 bases are TGTGCCAGCAGCGCTATCCTAGGACAGGCTAACACCGGGGAGCTGTTTTTT. Translated: CASSAILGQANTGELFF.

The CDR3 DNA sequence: TGTGCCAGCAGCTTGACCGGGACTCCGTGGAACGAGCAGTACTTC. Its translation: CASSLTGTPWNEQYF. J is TRBJ2-7 and V is TRBV5-8; D may be TRBD2 (6 bases). The ends were cut back, 1 base at V and 5 bases at J, with 16 bases in the middle. Per germline, CDR1 SGHTS and CDR2 YDEGEE. CDR3 length: 15 amino acids.

The chain is built from TRBV19 and TRBJ1-4; 7 positions agree with TRBD1. V shed 6 bases and J 3 bases; nucleotides not matched to a gene: 4. Germline assignment: CDR1 LNHDA and CDR2 SQIVND (reference sequence). The CDR3 consists of 14 residues. The DNA for the CDR3 is TGTGCCAGTAGCTGGGGACAGCCTAATGAAAAACTGTTTTTT. Translation gives CASSWGQPNEKLFF. The variable domain in full, completed from reference TRBV19 and TRBJ1-4, reads DGGITQSPKYLFRKEGQNVTLSCEQNLNHDAMYWYRQDPGQGLRLIYYSQIVNDFQKGDIAEGYSVSREKKESFPLTVTSAQKNPTAFYLCASSWGQPNEKLFFGSGTQLSVL.

The genes are TRBV4-3 and TRBJ2-3; 10 bases map to TRBD2. V was pared by 0 bases and J by 4 bases, with 4 bases of the junction left unmatched. Germline V lookup: CDR1 LGHNA, CDR2 YSLEER. This CDR3 is built from 16 residues. In nucleotides, the CDR3 is TGCGCCAGCAGCCAAGATATAGCGGGGGGTTCAGATACGCAGTATTTT. It is translated as CASSQDIAGGSDTQYF.

The table lists this clone with a few counts. In DNA, the CDR3 is TGCGCCAGCAGCCCGAACAGGGGGGTCAACTATGGCTACACCTTC. Translation gives CASSPNRGVNYGYTF. The chain carries TRBV4-1 and TRBJ1-2; 8 bases map to TRBD1. Germline CDR1 and CDR2: MGHRA and YSYEKL. V was clipped by 4 bases and J by 2 bases; unmatched bases: 6. The CDR3 totals 15 residues.

This clone was seen only a few times. The genes are TRBV29-1 and TRBJ2-4, with no clear D. The CDR3 loop spans 10 amino acids. V lost 4 bases to trimming and J lost 5 bases, with 3 bases between them. Germline CDR1 SQVTM, CDR2 ANQGSEA. The CDR3 region is CSVAENIQYF. CDR3 DNA sequence: TGCAGCGTTGCAGAAAACATTCAGTACTTC.

The V call is TRBV9, the J call TRBJ2-5; D call uncertain. CDR1 and CDR2 from the germline V gene are SGDLS and YYNGEE. The CDR3 is made up of 15 amino acids. V lost 0 bases, J lost 2 bases, and 11 bases lay in between. This CDR3 is CASSVDGLEQETQYF. The CDR3 nucleotides read TGTGCCAGCAGCGTAGATGGTTTGGAGCAAGAGACCCAGTACTTC.

The chain couples TRBV27 to TRBJ2-5; TRBD1 is a possible D gene (5 bases). V lost 3 bases and J lost 5, with 16 bases in between. This CDR3 has 15 residues. Germline V lookup: CDR1 MNHEY, CDR2 SMNVEV (reference sequence). CDR3 amino acids: CASSFRGRVPETQYF. As DNA, the CDR3 is TGTGCCAGCAGTTTTCGCGGCAGGGTCCCCGAGACCCAGTACTTC.

This chain uses TRBV9 with TRBJ1-5; tentative D call: TRBD1 (5 bases). V lost 2 bases to trimming and J lost 6 bases, with 15 bases between them. This CDR3 has 15 amino acids. The germline V gene encodes CDR1 SGDLS and CDR2 YYNGEE. As DNA, the CDR3 is TGTGCCAGCAGCGTTGGGCGGGGGGGTGGTCAGCCCCAGCATTTT. Translated: CASSVGRGGGQPQHF.

V gene TRBV28 combines with J gene TRBJ1-1; D unclear. From germline, CDR1 is MDHEN and CDR2 SYDVKM. The CDR3 runs 13 residues. Trimming removed 1 base from V and 7 bases from J, with 10 bases in between. CDR3: CASSLSLRVEAFF. As DNA, the CDR3 is TGTGCCAGCAGTTTATCCCTAAGAGTTGAAGCTTTCTTT.

This clone has only one observation. The gene calls are TRBV5-6 and TRBJ2-1, with 8 bases lining up with TRBD1. Germline loops: CDR1 SGHDT, CDR2 YYEEEE. The V and J ends lost 2 bases and 8 bases, in that order; junction bases with no gene match: 12. The CDR3 has 16 amino acids. In nucleotides, the CDR3 is TGTGCCAGCAGCTTTACCTTGACAGGGGAGGTAGATGAGCAGTTCTTC. It encodes CASSFTLTGEVDEQFF.

This chain connects TRBV6-5 to TRBJ2-3, with D perhaps matching TRBD2 (5 bases). CDR1 is MNHEY, CDR2 SVGAGI, per germline. The CDR3 runs to 15 residues. V lost 0 bases to trimming and J lost 6 bases, with 13 bases between them. The CDR3 nucleotides are TGTGCCAGCAGTTACTCGCCTAGCCGAAGGGATACGCAGTATTTT. Protein: CASSYSPSRRDTQYF.

In this sample, this clone turned up once. The rearrangement links TRBV5-1 to TRBJ2-2; D gene ambiguous. The V end was cut by 1 base, the J end by 4 bases, with 5 bases between. The CDR3 is 13 residues long. The germline V gene has CDR1 SGHRS and CDR2 YFSETQ. In DNA, the CDR3 is TGCGCCAGCAGCTTGATCATCACCGGGGAGCTGTTTTTT. Translated: CASSLIITGELFF.

This chain uses TRBV6-1 with TRBJ1-6; TRBD1 matches 9 bases. From germline, CDR1 is MNHNS and CDR2 SASEGT. With 11 bases clipped from V and 12 bases from J, the junction kept 14 bases outside the gene matches. The CDR3 spans 14 residues. The CDR3: CAGTSVGQGRPLHF. For the CDR3, the DNA is TGTGCCGGCACCTCCGTTGGACAGGGGAGACCCCTCCACTTT.

This clone was found once. This rearrangement joins TRBV4-1 to TRBJ2-4, with unresolved D. Germline values: CDR1 MGHRA, CDR2 YSYEKL. The CDR3 is 16 residues long. The V end lost 1 base, the J end lost 0 bases, and 10 bases lay between the germline ends. Here the CDR3 DNA reads TGCGCCAGCAGCCAAGGCGTTCCCCTAGCCAAAAACATTCAGTACTTC. Translating it yields CASSQGVPLAKNIQYF.

V and J are TRBV5-1 and TRBJ1-1; D possibly corresponds to TRBD1 (5 bases). Germline values: CDR1 SGHRS, CDR2 YFSETQ. Trimming took off 4 bases at V and 6 bases at J, with 19 bases between the two ends. CDR3 size: 15 residues. The CDR3 DNA reads TGCGCCAGCAGCCACCGGGGACTTGGGGGAGCTGAAGCTTTCTTT. Translation: CASSHRGLGGAEAFF.

J is TRBJ1-2 and V is TRBV4-3, with a tentative D call TRBD1 (5 bases). The CDR3 has 15 residues. Germline lookup yields CDR1 LGHNA and CDR2 YSLEER. V was cut by 2 bases and J by 2 bases, with 12 bases left in between. The CDR3 loop reads CASSQQGYRNYGYTF. CDR3 DNA sequence: TGCGCCAGCAGCCAACAGGGTTATAGGAACTATGGCTACACCTTC.

The chain is built from TRBV5-1 and TRBJ1-2, with 9 bases that match TRBD1. The junction had 9 bases not matched to a gene; V was cut back by 2 bases and J by 7 bases. Per the germline V gene, CDR1 is SGHRS and CDR2 is YFSETQ. The CDR3 runs to 15 residues. CDR3 bases: TGCGCCAGCAGCTTCACAGGGGGCGATCTCCGTGGCTACACCTTC. It yields the protein CASSFTGGDLRGYTF.

Turning to this clone: Distinct nucleotide sequences in the sample also encode this CDR3. The V gene is TRBV19, the J gene TRBJ1-2, with 11 bases identical to TRBD1. After removal of 3 bases from V and 4 bases from J, the junction contained 4 bases not matched to a gene. This CDR3 comprises 15 residues. Germline values: CDR1 LNHDA, CDR2 SQIVND (reference sequence). The chain's CDR3 is CASSIPGQGGYGYTF. CDR3 DNA: TGTGCCAGTAGTATTCCGGGACAGGGGGGCTATGGCTACACCTTC.

This clone has more than one count but fewer than ten. V gene TRBV5-1 combines with J gene TRBJ2-3; D might be TRBD1 (6 bases). The CDR3 is 15 residues long. Germline V lookup: CDR1 SGHRS, CDR2 YFSETQ. V lost 6 bases, J lost 0 bases, and 14 bases lay in between. CDR3 DNA: TGCGCCAGCAAGACAGGTCCAACTAGCACAGATACGCAGTATTTT. It translates to CASKTGPTSTDTQYF.

The J gene is TRBJ2-7, the V gene TRBV10-1, with TRBD1 matching 7 bases. The CDR3 is 14 amino acids. The germline V gene encodes CDR1 WNHNN and CDR2 SYGVQD (reference sequence). The V gene end was trimmed by 6 bases and the J gene end by 6 bases; junction bases not matched to a gene: 11. CDR3 DNA: TGCGCCAGCAGCGAAAGACAGGGTTCGGGCGAGCAGTACTTC. Translation: CASSERQGSGEQYF.

The CDR3 region is CASSMNPGGARREQYF. The CDR3 DNA reads as TGTGCCAGCAGTATGAACCCAGGGGGCGCTAGGAGGGAGCAGTACTTC. The rearrangement joins TRBV27 to TRBJ2-7, with 8 bases fitting TRBD1. This CDR3 is 16 amino acids long. The J segment lost 7 bases and the V segment lost 5 bases, leaving 16 bases of the junction unmatched. Germline V gene sequence: CDR1 MNHEY, CDR2 SMNVEV (reference sequence).

The chain combines TRBV5-1 with TRBJ2-7; 7 bases agree with TRBD2. Trimming took 3 bases from V and 2 from J; bases not matched to a gene: 5. CDR3 length equals 14 residues. Germline CDR1 reads SGHRS; CDR2 reads YFSETQ. CDR3 bases: TGCGCCAGCAGCTCGGGAGGATTCGCCTACGAGCAGTACTTC. Translated, it gives CASSSGGFAYEQYF.